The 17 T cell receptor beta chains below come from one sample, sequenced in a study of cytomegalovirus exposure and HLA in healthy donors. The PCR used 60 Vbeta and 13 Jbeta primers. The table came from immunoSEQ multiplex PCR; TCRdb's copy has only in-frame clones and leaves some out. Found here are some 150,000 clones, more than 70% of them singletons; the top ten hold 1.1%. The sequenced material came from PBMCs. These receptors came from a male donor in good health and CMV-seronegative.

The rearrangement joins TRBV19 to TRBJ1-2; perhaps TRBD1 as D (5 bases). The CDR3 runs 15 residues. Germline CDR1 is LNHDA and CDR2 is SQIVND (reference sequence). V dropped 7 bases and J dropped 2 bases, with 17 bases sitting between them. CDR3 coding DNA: TGTGCCAGTACACAATCGGGACTCTCAAACTATGGCTACACCTTC. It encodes CASTQSGLSNYGYTF.

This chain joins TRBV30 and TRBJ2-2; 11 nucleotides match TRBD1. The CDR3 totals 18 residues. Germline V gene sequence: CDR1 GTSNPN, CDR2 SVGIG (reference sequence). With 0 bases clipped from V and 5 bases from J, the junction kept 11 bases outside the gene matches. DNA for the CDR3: TGTGCCTGGAGTGTAAAGGAGAGGGGGACAGGGGGGACCGGGGAGCTGTTTTTT. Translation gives CAWSVKERGTGGTGELFF.

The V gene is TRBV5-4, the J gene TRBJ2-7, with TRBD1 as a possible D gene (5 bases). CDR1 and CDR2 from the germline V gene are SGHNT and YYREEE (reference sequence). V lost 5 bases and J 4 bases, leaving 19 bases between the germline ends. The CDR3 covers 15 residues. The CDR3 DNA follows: TGTGCCAGCAGTCCCCCCGGGCAGGGCAGATACGAGCAGTACTTC. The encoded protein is CASSPPGQGRYEQYF. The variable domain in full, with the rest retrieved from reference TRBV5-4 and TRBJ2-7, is ETGVTQSPTHLIKTRGQQVTLRCSSQSGHNTVSWYQQALGQGPQFIFQYYREEENGRGNFPPRFSGLQFPNYSSELNVNALELDDSALYLCASSPPGQGRYEQYFGPGTRLTVT.

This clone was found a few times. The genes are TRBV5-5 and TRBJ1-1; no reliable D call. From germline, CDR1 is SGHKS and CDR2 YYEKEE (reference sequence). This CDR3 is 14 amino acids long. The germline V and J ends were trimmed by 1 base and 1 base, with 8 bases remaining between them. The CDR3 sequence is CASSLQQRNTEAFF. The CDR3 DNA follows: TGTGCCAGCAGCTTGCAGCAGCGGAACACTGAAGCTTTCTTT.

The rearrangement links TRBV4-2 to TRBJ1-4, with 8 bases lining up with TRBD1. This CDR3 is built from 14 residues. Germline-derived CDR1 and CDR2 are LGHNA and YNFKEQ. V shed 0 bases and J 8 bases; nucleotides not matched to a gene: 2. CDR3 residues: CASSQDQGAEKLFF. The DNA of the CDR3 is TGTGCCAGCAGCCAAGATCAGGGGGCGGAAAAACTGTTTTTT.

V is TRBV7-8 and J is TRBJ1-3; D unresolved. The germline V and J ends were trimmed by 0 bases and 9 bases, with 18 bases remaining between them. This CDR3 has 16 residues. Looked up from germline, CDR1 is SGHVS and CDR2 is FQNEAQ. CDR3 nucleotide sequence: TGTGCCAGCAGCTTAGCTGCACAGAGGCGAAGCGGCACCATATATTTT. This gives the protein CASSLAAQRRSGTIYF.

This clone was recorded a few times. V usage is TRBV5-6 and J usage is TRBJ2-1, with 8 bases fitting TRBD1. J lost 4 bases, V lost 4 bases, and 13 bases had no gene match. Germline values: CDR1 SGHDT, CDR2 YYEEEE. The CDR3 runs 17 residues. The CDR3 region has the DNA TGTGCCAGCAGCGAAACACCGGACAGGGAAAGTTACAATGAGCAGTTCTTC. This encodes CASSETPDRESYNEQFF.

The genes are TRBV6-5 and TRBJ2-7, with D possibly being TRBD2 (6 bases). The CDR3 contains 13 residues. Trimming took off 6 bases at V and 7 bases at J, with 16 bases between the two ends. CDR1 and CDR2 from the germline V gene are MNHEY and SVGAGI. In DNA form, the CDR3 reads TGTGCCAGCAGGCCACCGGGACTTTATGAGCAGTACTTC. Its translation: CASRPPGLYEQYF.

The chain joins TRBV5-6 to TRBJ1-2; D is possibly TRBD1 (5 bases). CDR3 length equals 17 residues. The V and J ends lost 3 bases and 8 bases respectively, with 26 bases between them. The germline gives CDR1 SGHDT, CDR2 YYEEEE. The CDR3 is CASSYISLGPDREGYTF. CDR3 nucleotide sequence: TGTGCCAGCAGCTATATCTCCCTGGGGCCGGACCGGGAGGGCTACACCTTC.

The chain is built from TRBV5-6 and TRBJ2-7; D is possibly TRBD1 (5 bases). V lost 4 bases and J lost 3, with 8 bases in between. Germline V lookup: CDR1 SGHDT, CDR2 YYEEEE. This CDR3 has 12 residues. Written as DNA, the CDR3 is TGTGCCAGCAGCGACGACAGCTACGAGCAGTACTTC. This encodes CASSDDSYEQYF.

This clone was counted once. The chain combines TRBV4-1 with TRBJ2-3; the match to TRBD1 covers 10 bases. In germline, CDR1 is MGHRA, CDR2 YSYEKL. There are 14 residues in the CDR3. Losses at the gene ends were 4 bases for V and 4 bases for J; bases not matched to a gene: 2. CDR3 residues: CASSPGQGADTQYF. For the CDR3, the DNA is TGCGCCAGCAGCCCTGGACAGGGGGCAGATACGCAGTATTTT.

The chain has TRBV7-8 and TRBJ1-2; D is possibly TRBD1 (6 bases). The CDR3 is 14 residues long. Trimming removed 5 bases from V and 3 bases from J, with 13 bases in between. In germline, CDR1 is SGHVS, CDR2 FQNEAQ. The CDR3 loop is CASSLDRSYYGYTF. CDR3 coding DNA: TGTGCCAGCAGCCTGGACAGAAGCTACTATGGCTACACCTTC.

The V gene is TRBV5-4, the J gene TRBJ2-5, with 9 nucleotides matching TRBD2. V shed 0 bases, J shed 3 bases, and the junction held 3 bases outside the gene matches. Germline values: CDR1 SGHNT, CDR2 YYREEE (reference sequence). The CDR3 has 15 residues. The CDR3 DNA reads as TGTGCCAGCAGCTTGGTGCGGGGGGGTGAAGAGACCCAGTACTTC. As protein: CASSLVRGGEETQYF.

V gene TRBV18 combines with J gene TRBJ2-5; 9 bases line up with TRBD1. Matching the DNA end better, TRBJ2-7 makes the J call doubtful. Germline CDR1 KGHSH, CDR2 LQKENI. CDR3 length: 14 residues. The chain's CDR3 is CASSAGTGIYEQYF. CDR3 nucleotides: TGTGCCAGCTCAGCCGGGACAGGGATCTACGAGCAGTACTTC.

CDR3: CASSAQGPGELFF. CDR3 bases: TGTGCCAGCAGCGCACAGGGGCCCGGGGAGCTGTTTTTT. This chain joins TRBV2 and TRBJ2-2; 7 bases are a match to TRBD1. The junction had 4 bases not matched to a gene; V was cut back by 6 bases and J by 6 bases. Germline loops: CDR1 SNHLY, CDR2 FYNNEI. This CDR3 is 13 amino acids long.

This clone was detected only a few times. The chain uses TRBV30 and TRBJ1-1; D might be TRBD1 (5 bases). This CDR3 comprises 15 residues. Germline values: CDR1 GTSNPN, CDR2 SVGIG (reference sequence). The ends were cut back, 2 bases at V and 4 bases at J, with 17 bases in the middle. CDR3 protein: CAWSKALGLGTEAFF. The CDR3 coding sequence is TGTGCCTGGAGTAAGGCTTTGGGACTCGGCACTGAAGCTTTCTTT.

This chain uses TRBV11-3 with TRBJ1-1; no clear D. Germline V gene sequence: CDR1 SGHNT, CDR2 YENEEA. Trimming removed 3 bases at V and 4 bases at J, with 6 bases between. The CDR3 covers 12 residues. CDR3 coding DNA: TGTGCCAGCAGCTTGCGGGTCACTGAAGCTTTCTTT. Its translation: CASSLRVTEAFF. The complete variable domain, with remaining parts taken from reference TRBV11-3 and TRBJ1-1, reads EAGVVQSPRYKIIEKKQPVAFWCNPISGHNTLYWYLQNLGQGPELLIRYENEEAVDDSQLPKDRFSAERLKGVDSTLKIQPAELGDSAVYLCASSLRVTEAFFGQGTRLTVV.